The entry below gives a single T cell receptor beta chain sequence along with its context. Its matching antigen is unknown. The data are from a study of T cells after yellow fever vaccination. Findings of the study overall: The presence of abundant clonotypes contaminating from the bulk population was possible in FACS-sorted repertoires. By day 5 rather than day 15, the secondary response had peaked, though it was weaker. Overlap between CD4 and CD8 compartments was detected for a small share of clonotypes.

TCRdb reprocessed the 5' RACE reads with MiXCR, giving one entry per CDR3 protein. The table has some 320,000 distinct CDR3 sequences, around a tenth seen once; the top ten hold about 3%. Source: CD4+ T cells sorted from PBMCs, taken 45 days after the yellow fever booster vaccination. The receptor comes from a young man who received the YFV17D yellow fever vaccine.

The CDR3 sequence: CASSPLTSGRYNEQFF. The CDR3 DNA is TGTGCCAGCAGTCCTTTGACTAGCGGGCGGTACAATGAGCAGTTCTTC. The chain has TRBV27 and TRBJ2-1, with TRBD2 matching 10 bases. There are 16 residues in the CDR3. CDR1 and CDR2 from the germline V gene are MNHEY and SMNVEV (reference sequence). V shed 5 bases and J 4 bases; nucleotides not matched to a gene: 8.